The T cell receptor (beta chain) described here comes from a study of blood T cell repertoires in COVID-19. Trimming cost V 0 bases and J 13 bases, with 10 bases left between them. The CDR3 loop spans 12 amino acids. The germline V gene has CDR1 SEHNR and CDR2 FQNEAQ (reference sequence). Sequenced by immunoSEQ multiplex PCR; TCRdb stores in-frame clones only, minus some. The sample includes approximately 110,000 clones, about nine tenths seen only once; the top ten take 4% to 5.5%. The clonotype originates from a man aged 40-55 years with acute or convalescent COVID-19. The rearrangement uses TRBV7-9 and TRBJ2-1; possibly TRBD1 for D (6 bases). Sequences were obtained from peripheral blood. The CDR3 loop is CASSLADSPQFF. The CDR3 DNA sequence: TGTGCCAGCAGCTTAGCGGACAGCCCACAGTTCTTC. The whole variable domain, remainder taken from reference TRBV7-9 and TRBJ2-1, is DTGVSQNPRHKITKRGQNVTFRCDPISEHNRLYWYRQTLGQGPEFLTYFQNEAQLEKSRLLSDRFSAERPKGSFSTLEIQRTEQGDSAMYLCASSLADSPQFFGPGTRLTVL.